One sample yielded the 29 T cell receptor beta chains listed below, sequenced in a study of blood T cell repertoires in COVID-19. Here immunoSEQ multiplex PCR was the method, and the copy in TCRdb shows in-frame clones only, minus some. This sample yields about 150,000 clones, of which 70% to 90% are seen a single time; roughly 5.3% belongs to the top ten. Sequenced: peripheral blood. These receptor sequences come from a woman aged 45-59 years with acute or convalescent COVID-19.

The rearrangement joins TRBV4-2 to TRBJ2-2, with D perhaps TRBD2 (6 bases). V lost 1 base and J 5 bases, leaving 14 bases between the germline ends. CDR3 size: 16 residues. Germline loops: CDR1 LGHNA, CDR2 YNFKEQ. CDR3 sequence: CASSQVLAGLTGELFF. The CDR3 DNA reads TGTGCCAGCAGCCAAGTATTGGCGGGGCTTACCGGGGAGCTGTTTTTT.

J is TRBJ2-7 and V is TRBV19; 8 bases are shared with TRBD1. Germline trimming cut 5 bases from V and 6 bases from J; bases unmatched to any gene: 9. The CDR3 sequence is 14 residues long. The germline V gene has CDR1 LNHDA and CDR2 SQIVND (reference sequence). CDR3 coding DNA: TGTGCCAGTAGTTCTGTGGACAGGGTTCCCGAGCAGTACTTC. It encodes CASSSVDRVPEQYF.

The rearrangement links TRBV7-2 to TRBJ1-1; the match to TRBD1 covers 8 bases. The germline V gene has CDR1 SGHTA and CDR2 FQGNSA. The CDR3 is 13 amino acids. V shed 6 bases and J 2 bases; nucleotides not matched to a gene: 2. The CDR3 region is CASSSGGNTEAFF. Here the CDR3 DNA reads TGTGCCAGCAGTTCAGGGGGCAACACTGAAGCTTTCTTT.

This chain joins TRBV7-8 and TRBJ1-1; 8 nucleotides line up with TRBD1. In germline, CDR1 is SGHVS, CDR2 FQNEAQ. This CDR3 region has 15 residues. J was trimmed by 1 base and V by 4 bases; bases with no gene match: 5. The CDR3 reads CASSSIGQGNTEAFF. The CDR3 region has the DNA TGTGCCAGCAGCTCGATTGGACAGGGGAACACTGAAGCTTTCTTT. Full variable domain (remainder filled in from reference TRBV7-8 and TRBJ1-1): GAGVSQSPRYKVAKRGQDVALRCDPISGHVSLFWYQQALGQGPEFLTYFQNEAQLDKSGLPSDRFFAERPEGSVSTLKIQRTQQEDSAVYLCASSSIGQGNTEAFFGQGTRLTVV.

The V call is TRBV27, the J call TRBJ2-7; the D gene is possibly TRBD1 (6 bases). Trimming pared 5 bases from V and 5 bases from J, leaving 22 bases between. This CDR3 region has 16 residues. Germline V gene sequence: CDR1 MNHEY, CDR2 SMNVEV (reference sequence). CDR3 sequence (DNA): TGTGCCAGCAGTCCCGCCGCCTCTGGACAGTTCAACGAGCAGTACTTC. Its protein product is CASSPAASGQFNEQYF.

This chain joins TRBV19 and TRBJ1-1; D is undetermined. In germline, CDR1 is LNHDA, CDR2 SQIVND (reference sequence). Trimming cost V 3 bases and J 11 bases, with 25 bases left between them. This CDR3 has 16 residues. The CDR3 spells CASSITGLGGIKRAFF. CDR3 in DNA: TGTGCCAGTAGTATCACCGGTTTGGGAGGTATCAAGAGGGCTTTCTTT.

V gene TRBV7-8 combines with J gene TRBJ1-1, with unresolved D. V lost 1 base and J 6 bases, leaving 15 bases between the germline ends. The CDR3 runs 15 residues. CDR1 and CDR2 from the germline V gene are SGHVS and FQNEAQ. CDR3 coding DNA: TGTGCCAGCAGCTTAGTAGTACGGGGAGTCGCTGAAGCTTTCTTT. The encoded protein is CASSLVVRGVAEAFF.

The rearrangement joins TRBV28 to TRBJ1-2; 7 positions agree with TRBD1. The germline V gene has CDR1 MDHEN and CDR2 SYDVKM. This CDR3 has 16 amino acids. Trimming took 4 bases from V and 5 from J; bases not matched to a gene: 13. CDR3 region: CASSSVPQGGRYGYTF. The DNA for the CDR3 is TGTGCCAGCAGTTCCGTTCCTCAGGGGGGAAGATATGGCTACACCTTC.

CDR3: CASSQDATYNEQFF. For the CDR3, the DNA is TGTGCCAGCAGCCAAGACGCGACCTACAATGAGCAGTTCTTC. The chain combines TRBV4-2 with TRBJ2-1; D is unclear. From germline, CDR1 is LGHNA and CDR2 YNFKEQ. The CDR3 runs to 14 residues. The V end lost 0 bases, the J end lost 2 bases, and 5 bases lay between the germline ends.

The CDR3 region is CASSQDTGTGDSPLHF. The CDR3 DNA sequence: TGCGCCAGCAGCCAAGATACAGGCACGGGGGATTCACCCCTCCACTTT. The rearrangement uses TRBV4-3 and TRBJ1-6, with D possibly matching TRBD1 (5 bases). The V and J ends lost 0 bases and 8 bases respectively, with 14 bases between them. From germline, CDR1 is LGHNA and CDR2 YSLEER. This CDR3 spans 16 amino acids.

This chain links TRBV7-2 with TRBJ1-2; D might be TRBD1 (5 bases). V shed 4 bases and J shed 4 bases, with 13 bases lying between them. CDR3 size: 14 residues. Germline CDR1 is SGHTA and CDR2 is FQGNSA. In nucleotides, the CDR3 is TGTGCCAGCAGCTCAACAGGCATACCCTATGGCTACACCTTC. Encoded protein: CASSSTGIPYGYTF. Supplemented by reference TRBV7-2 and TRBJ1-2, the full variable domain reads GAGVSQSPSNKVTEKGKDVELRCDPISGHTALYWYRQSLGQGLEFLIYFQGNSAPDKSGLPSDRFSAERTGGSVSTLTIQRTQQEDSAVYLCASSSTGIPYGYTFGSGTRLTVV.

Only a few counts were recorded for this clone. V gene TRBV4-3 combines with J gene TRBJ2-7, with 7 bases lining up with TRBD2. CDR3 size: 15 residues. The V segment lost 1 base and the J segment 0 bases; nucleotides outside the gene matches: 3. The germline V gene encodes CDR1 LGHNA and CDR2 YSLEER. The CDR3 sequence: CASSQVGGNSYEQYF. The CDR3 region has the DNA TGCGCCAGCAGCCAAGTGGGAGGGAACTCCTACGAGCAGTACTTC.

The chain uses TRBV20-1 and TRBJ1-5, with D possibly TRBD1 on 5 matching bases. Trimming removed 3 bases from V and 6 bases from J, with 12 bases in between. Germline V gene sequence: CDR1 DFQATT, CDR2 SNEGSKA (reference sequence). The CDR3 runs to 13 residues. For the CDR3, the DNA is TGCAGTGCTAGTCACGGGGGAGGTCAGCCCCAGCATTTT. It yields the protein CSASHGGGQPQHF.

The rearrangement joins TRBV30 to TRBJ2-7, with D possibly TRBD1 on 6 matching bases. The CDR3 contains 10 residues. Trimming cost V 5 bases and J 4 bases, with 6 bases left between them. Germline loops: CDR1 GTSNPN, CDR2 SVGIG (reference sequence). In DNA, the CDR3 is TGTGCCTGGGGACAGTACGAGCAGTACTTC. Its protein is CAWGQYEQYF.

The chain is built from TRBV10-3 and TRBJ1-2; tentatively, D is TRBD1 (6 bases). The CDR3 runs 14 residues. Germline CDR1 is ENHRY and CDR2 is SYGVKD. Trimming took off 0 bases at V and 8 bases at J, with 13 bases between the two ends. The CDR3 DNA reads TGTGCCATCAGTGAGTCGGGACAAGGTGAAGGCTACACCTTC. It yields the protein CAISESGQGEGYTF.

The chain uses TRBV18 and TRBJ1-1, with TRBD1 as a possible D gene (6 bases). Germline V gene data show CDR1 as KGHSH and CDR2 as LQKENI. Trimming pared 1 base from V and 4 bases from J, leaving 13 bases between. The CDR3 loop spans 15 amino acids. This chain's CDR3 is CASSPQGGVRTEAFF. In DNA form, the CDR3 reads TGTGCCAGCTCACCACAGGGGGGGGTTCGCACTGAAGCTTTCTTT.

This clone has a single count. The rearrangement links TRBV3-1 (or the pseudogene TRBV3-2) to TRBJ2-5; 9 bases line up with TRBD2. After removal of 3 bases from V and 1 base from J, the junction contained 6 bases not matched to a gene. The CDR3 has 16 amino acids. The V gene's germline CDR1 is LGHDT and CDR2 YNNKEL (reference sequence). The CDR3: CASSHRSGGFQETQYF. The CDR3 bases are TGTGCCAGCAGCCATAGAAGCGGGGGGTTCCAAGAGACCCAGTACTTC.

The chain uses TRBV4-3 and TRBJ2-7; weak D call: TRBD1 (6 bases). CDR1 and CDR2 (germline): LGHNA, YSLEER. The V gene lost 0 bases and the J gene lost 1 base, with 10 bases spanning the gap. CDR3 length: 15 amino acids. The CDR3 reads CASSQDQGLSYEQYF. For the CDR3, the DNA is TGCGCCAGCAGCCAAGACCAGGGGTTGTCCTACGAGCAGTACTTC.

This sequence joins TRBV19 and TRBJ1-5; no clear D. V lost 6 bases and J 8 bases, leaving 11 bases between the germline ends. Germline CDR1 reads LNHDA; CDR2 reads SQIVND (reference sequence). There are 12 residues in the CDR3. The CDR3 nucleotides read TGTGCCAGTAGCCCGCAGTTGGAGCCCCAGCATTTT. It encodes CASSPQLEPQHF. Full variable domain (missing parts from reference TRBV19 and TRBJ1-5): DGGITQSPKYLFRKEGQNVTLSCEQNLNHDAMYWYRQDPGQGLRLIYYSQIVNDFQKGDIAEGYSVSREKKESFPLTVTSAQKNPTAFYLCASSPQLEPQHFGDGTRLSIL.

This clone has a single count. The chain joins TRBV6-2 or TRBV6-3 to TRBJ1-6, with D hard to call. The CDR3 has 15 residues. Germline V CDR1 and CDR2: MNHEY, SVGEGT. V was trimmed by 5 bases and J by 0 bases, leaving 8 bases between them. The CDR3 DNA is TGTGCCAGCAGTCCGATAGACTCCTATAATTCACCCCTCCACTTT. As protein: CASSPIDSYNSPLHF.

The chain carries TRBV18 and TRBJ1-1; 9 bases are a match to TRBD1. The germline V gene has CDR1 KGHSH and CDR2 LQKENI. V trimming: 6 bases; J trimming: 4 bases; junction bases outside the gene matches: 12. This CDR3 comprises 16 residues. CDR3 coding DNA: TGTGCCAGCTCCCCCGTAGGACAGGGGATCGTCACTGAAGCTTTCTTT. It yields the protein CASSPVGQGIVTEAFF.

This chain links TRBV6-5 with TRBJ1-5; a weak D match, TRBD1 (5 bases). Trimming took 4 bases from V and 6 from J, leaving 16 bases between them. CDR1 is MNHEY and CDR2 is SVGAGI in the germline V gene. The CDR3 loop spans 15 amino acids. The chain's CDR3 is CASSSAGSGSQPQHF. In nucleotides, the CDR3 is TGTGCCAGCAGTTCGGCAGGGTCGGGCAGTCAGCCCCAGCATTTT.

This chain uses TRBV5-8 with TRBJ2-3, with 13 bases aligning to TRBD2. In germline, CDR1 is SGHTS, CDR2 YDEGEE. The CDR3 loop spans 18 amino acids. The ends lost 1 base at V and 7 bases at J; junction bases unmatched: 12. This CDR3 is CASSLTGTSGAFEHTQYF. DNA for the CDR3: TGTGCCAGCAGCTTGACCGGGACTAGCGGGGCTTTTGAACATACGCAGTATTTT.

The DNA of the CDR3 is TGTGCCAGCAGCCATTGGCGGGGGGGCCAGAATGAGCAGTTCTTC. Protein sequence: CASSHWRGGQNEQFF. The rearrangement joins TRBV3-1 (or the pseudogene TRBV3-2) to TRBJ2-1; TRBD2 matches 9 bases. After removal of 3 bases from V and 7 bases from J, the junction contained 7 bases not matched to a gene. The CDR3 is 15 residues long. Germline CDR1 and CDR2: LGHDT and YNNKEL (reference sequence).

This clone was seen a handful of times. The chain couples TRBV12-3 or TRBV12-4 to TRBJ2-1; a possible D gene is TRBD2 (6 bases). The CDR3 spans 12 residues. Between the trimmed V and J ends, which lost 5 bases and 9 bases, there was a span of 11 bases. The CDR3 DNA is TGTGCCAGCAGTCAAGCGGGTGGTGAGCAGTTCTTC. It codes for CASSQAGGEQFF.

The chain uses TRBV18 and TRBJ1-2, with D unclear. Germline values: CDR1 KGHSH, CDR2 LQKENI. The CDR3 is made up of 14 amino acids. V shed 3 bases and J shed 3 bases, with 11 bases lying between them. The CDR3 reads CASSPRDTHYGYTF. The CDR3 DNA reads as TGTGCCAGCTCACCCCGCGACACTCACTATGGCTACACCTTC.

This chain links TRBV10-3 with TRBJ2-1; 8 nucleotides match TRBD2. J was trimmed by 0 bases and V by 4 bases; bases with no gene match: 11. CDR1 and CDR2 from the germline V gene are ENHRY and SYGVKD. The CDR3 extends over 18 amino acids. DNA for the CDR3: TGTGCCATCAGTGGAGGGGGTAGCGGGGAAAACTCCTACAATGAGCAGTTCTTC. It is translated as CAISGGGSGENSYNEQFF.

The CDR3 region has the DNA TGTGCCAGCAGTCCGGCACAGCAGGGCACAGATACGCAGTATTTT. Translating it yields CASSPAQQGTDTQYF. The V gene is TRBV27, the J gene TRBJ2-3; D is ambiguous. This CDR3 region has 15 residues. Per the germline V gene, CDR1 is MNHEY and CDR2 is SMNVEV (reference sequence). Trimming took off 5 bases at V and 1 base at J, with 13 bases between the two ends.

CDR3 residues: CASSPRYEQYF. The DNA for the CDR3 is TGTGCCAGCAGTCCCCGTTACGAGCAGTACTTC. This chain joins TRBV12-3 or TRBV12-4 and TRBJ2-7; D is ambiguous. Deletions cut 5 bases from V and 4 bases from J, with 6 bases between. This CDR3 contains 11 residues.